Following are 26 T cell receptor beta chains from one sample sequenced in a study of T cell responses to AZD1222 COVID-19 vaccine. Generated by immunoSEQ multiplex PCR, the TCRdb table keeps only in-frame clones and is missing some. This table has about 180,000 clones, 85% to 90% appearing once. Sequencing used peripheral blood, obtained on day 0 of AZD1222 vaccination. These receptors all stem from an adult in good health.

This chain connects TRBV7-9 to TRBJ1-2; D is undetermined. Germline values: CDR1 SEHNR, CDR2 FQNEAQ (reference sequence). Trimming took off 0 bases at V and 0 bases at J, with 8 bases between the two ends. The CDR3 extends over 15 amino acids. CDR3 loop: CASSLATGTNYGYTF. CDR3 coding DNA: TGTGCCAGCAGCTTAGCGACCGGTACTAACTATGGCTACACCTTC. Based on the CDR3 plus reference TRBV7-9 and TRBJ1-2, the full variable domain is DTGVSQNPRHKITKRGQNVTFRCDPISEHNRLYWYRQTLGQGPEFLTYFQNEAQLEKSRLLSDRFSAERPKGSFSTLEIQRTEQGDSAMYLCASSLATGTNYGYTFGSGTRLTVV.

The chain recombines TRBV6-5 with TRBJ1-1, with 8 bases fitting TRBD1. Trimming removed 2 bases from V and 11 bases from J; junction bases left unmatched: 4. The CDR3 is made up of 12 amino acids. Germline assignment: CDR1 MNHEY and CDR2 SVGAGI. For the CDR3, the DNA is TGTGCCAGCAGTTACGGGACAGGAGGCGCTTTCTTT. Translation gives CASSYGTGGAFF.

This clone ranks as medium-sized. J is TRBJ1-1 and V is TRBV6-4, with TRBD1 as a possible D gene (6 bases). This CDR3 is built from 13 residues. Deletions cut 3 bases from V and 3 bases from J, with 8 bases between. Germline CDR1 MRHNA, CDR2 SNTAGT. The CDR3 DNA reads TGTGCCAGCAGTGAGGGGGCGCACACTGAAGCTTTCTTT. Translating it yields CASSEGAHTEAFF.

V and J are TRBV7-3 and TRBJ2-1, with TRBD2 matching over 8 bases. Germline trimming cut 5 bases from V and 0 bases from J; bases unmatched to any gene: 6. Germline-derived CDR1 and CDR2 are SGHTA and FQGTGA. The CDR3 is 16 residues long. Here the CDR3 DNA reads TGTGCCAGCAGCACGACTAGCGCTAGCTCCTACAATGAGCAGTTCTTC. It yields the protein CASSTTSASSYNEQFF.

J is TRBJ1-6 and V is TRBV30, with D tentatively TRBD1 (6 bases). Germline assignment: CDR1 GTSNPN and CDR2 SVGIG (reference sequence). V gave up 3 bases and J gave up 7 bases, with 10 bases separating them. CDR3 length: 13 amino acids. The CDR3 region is CAWSMGANSPLHF. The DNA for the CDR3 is TGTGCCTGGAGCATGGGGGCCAATTCACCCCTCCACTTT.

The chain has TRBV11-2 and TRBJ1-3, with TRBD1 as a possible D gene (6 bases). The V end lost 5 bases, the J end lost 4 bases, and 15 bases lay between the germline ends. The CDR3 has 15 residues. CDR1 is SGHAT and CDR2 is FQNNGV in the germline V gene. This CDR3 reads CASSITGLGGNTIYF. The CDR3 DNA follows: TGTGCCAGCAGCATTACAGGGTTAGGGGGAAACACCATATATTTT.

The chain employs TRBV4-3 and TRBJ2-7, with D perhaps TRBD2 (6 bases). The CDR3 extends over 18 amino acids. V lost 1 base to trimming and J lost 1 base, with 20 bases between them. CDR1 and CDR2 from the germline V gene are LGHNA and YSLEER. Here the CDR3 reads CASSQGISGDLKSYEQYF. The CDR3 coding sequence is TGCGCCAGCAGCCAAGGAATCTCGGGGGACCTTAAGTCCTACGAGCAGTACTTC.

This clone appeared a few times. The CDR3 loop reads CASSSTSGSSGETQYF. The CDR3 bases are TGCGCCAGCAGCTCCACTAGCGGGAGTAGCGGAGAGACCCAGTACTTC. This chain joins TRBV5-1 and TRBJ2-5, with TRBD2 identical over 11 bases. Germline-derived CDR1 and CDR2 are SGHRS and YFSETQ. The CDR3 loop spans 16 amino acids. The J segment lost 4 bases and the V segment lost 3 bases, leaving 8 bases of the junction unmatched.

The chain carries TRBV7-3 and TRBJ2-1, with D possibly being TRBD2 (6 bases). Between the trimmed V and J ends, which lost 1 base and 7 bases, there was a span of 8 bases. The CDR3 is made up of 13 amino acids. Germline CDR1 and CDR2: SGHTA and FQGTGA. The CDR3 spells CASSLISGNEQFF. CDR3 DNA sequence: TGTGCCAGCAGCTTAATTAGCGGAAATGAGCAGTTCTTC. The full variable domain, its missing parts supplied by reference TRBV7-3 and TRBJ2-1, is GAGVSQTPSNKVTEKGKYVELRCDPISGHTALYWYRQSLGQGPEFLIYFQGTGAADDSGLPNDRFFAVRPEGSVSTLKIQRTERGDSAVYLCASSLISGNEQFFGPGTRLTVL.

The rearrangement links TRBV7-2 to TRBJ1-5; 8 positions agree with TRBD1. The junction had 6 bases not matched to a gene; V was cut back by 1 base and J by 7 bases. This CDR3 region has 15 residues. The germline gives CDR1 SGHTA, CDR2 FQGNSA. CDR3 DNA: TGTGCCAGCAGCTTAGGGACAGGGTTGGGGCAGCCCCAGCATTTT. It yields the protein CASSLGTGLGQPQHF.

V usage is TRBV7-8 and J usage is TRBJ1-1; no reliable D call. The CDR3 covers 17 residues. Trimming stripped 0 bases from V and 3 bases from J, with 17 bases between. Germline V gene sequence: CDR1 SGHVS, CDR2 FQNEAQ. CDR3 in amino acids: CASSLAAGAPGDTEAFF. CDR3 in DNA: TGTGCCAGCAGCTTAGCCGCGGGAGCTCCCGGCGACACTGAAGCTTTCTTT.

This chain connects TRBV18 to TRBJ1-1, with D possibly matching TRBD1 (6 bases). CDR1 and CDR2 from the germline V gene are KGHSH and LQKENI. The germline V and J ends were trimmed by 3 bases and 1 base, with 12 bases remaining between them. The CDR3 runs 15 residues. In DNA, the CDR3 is TGTGCCAGCTCACCGGTTGAGGGGGGGAACACTGAAGCTTTCTTT. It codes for CASSPVEGGNTEAFF.

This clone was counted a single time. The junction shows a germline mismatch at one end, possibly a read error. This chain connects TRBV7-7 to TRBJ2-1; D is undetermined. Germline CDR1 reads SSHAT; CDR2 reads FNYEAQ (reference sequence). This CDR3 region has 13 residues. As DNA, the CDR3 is TGTGCTAGCAGCCTTTGGATAGACAATGAGCAGTTCTTC. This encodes CASSLWIDNEQFF.

The CDR3: CAWSRDRVDVGQPQHF. CDR3 DNA: TGTGCCTGGAGCAGAGACAGGGTCGACGTGGGTCAGCCCCAGCATTTT. The chain has TRBV30 and TRBJ1-5, with 7 bases fitting TRBD1. V lost 3 bases and J lost 6; bases outside the gene matches: 14. There are 16 residues in the CDR3. The germline V gene encodes CDR1 GTSNPN and CDR2 SVGIG (reference sequence). The full variable domain, rest sourced from reference TRBV30 and TRBJ1-5, is SQTIHQWPATLVQPVGSPLSLECTVEGTSNPNLYWYRQAAGRGLQLLFYSVGIGQISSEVPQNLSASRPQDRQFILSSKKLLLSDSGFYLCAWSRDRVDVGQPQHFGDGTRLSIL.

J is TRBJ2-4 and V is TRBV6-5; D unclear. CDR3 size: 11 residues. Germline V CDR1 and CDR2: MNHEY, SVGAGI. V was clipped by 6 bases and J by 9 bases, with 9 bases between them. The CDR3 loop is CASSGRGIQYF. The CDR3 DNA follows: TGTGCCAGCAGCGGTCGTGGCATTCAGTACTTC.

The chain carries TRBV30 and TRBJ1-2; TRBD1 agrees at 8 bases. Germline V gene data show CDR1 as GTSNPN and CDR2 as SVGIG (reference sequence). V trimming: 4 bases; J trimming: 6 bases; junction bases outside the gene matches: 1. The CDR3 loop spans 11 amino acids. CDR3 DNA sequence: TGTGCCTGGACAGGGGGCAATGGCTACACCTTC. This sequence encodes CAWTGGNGYTF.

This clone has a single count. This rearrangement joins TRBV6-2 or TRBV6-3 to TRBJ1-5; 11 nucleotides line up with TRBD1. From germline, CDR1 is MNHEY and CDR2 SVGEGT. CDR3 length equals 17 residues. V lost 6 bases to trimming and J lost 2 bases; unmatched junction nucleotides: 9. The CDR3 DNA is TGTGCCAGCAGCTCGGGACAGGGGGTATTCGGCAATCAGCCCCAGCATTTT. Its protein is CASSSGQGVFGNQPQHF.

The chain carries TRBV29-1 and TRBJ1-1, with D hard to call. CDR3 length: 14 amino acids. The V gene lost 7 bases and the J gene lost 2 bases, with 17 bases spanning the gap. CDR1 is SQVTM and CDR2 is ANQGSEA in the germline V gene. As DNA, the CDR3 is TGCAGCGCCTGCGTTGGCAGGTCTAACACTGAAGCTTTCTTT. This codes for CSACVGRSNTEAFF. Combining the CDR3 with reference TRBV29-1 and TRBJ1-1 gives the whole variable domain SAVISQKPSRDICQRGTSLTIQCQVDSQVTMMFWYRQQPGQSLTLIATANQGSEATYESGFVIDKFPISRPNLTFSTLTVSNMSPEDSSIYLCSACVGRSNTEAFFGQGTRLTVV.

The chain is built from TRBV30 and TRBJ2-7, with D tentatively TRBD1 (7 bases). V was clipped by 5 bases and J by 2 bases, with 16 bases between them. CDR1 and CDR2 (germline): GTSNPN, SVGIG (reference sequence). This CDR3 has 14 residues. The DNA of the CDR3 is TGTGCCTGGTCCAGGGGGAGGACTGCCTACGAGCAGTACTTC. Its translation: CAWSRGRTAYEQYF.

This CDR3 is CASSIDTGYEKLFF. The CDR3 coding sequence is TGTGCCAGTAGTATAGACACGGGTTACGAAAAACTGTTTTTT. The chain links TRBV19 to TRBJ1-4; D remains ambiguous. The germline gives CDR1 LNHDA, CDR2 SQIVND (reference sequence). The CDR3 runs to 14 residues. The V gene lost 0 bases and the J gene lost 8 bases, with 10 bases spanning the gap.

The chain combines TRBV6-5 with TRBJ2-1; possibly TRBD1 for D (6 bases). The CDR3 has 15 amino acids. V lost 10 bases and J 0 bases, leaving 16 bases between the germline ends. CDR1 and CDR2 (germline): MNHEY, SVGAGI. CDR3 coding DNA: TGTGCCACCAATACCGCGGACAGCTCCTACAATGAGCAGTTCTTC. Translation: CATNTADSSYNEQFF.

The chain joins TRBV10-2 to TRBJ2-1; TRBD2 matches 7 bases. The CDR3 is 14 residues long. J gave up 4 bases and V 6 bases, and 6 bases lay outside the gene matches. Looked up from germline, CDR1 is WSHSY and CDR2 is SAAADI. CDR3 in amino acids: CASSRLAGYNEQFF. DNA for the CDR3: TGCGCCAGCAGCCGACTAGCAGGTTACAATGAGCAGTTCTTC.

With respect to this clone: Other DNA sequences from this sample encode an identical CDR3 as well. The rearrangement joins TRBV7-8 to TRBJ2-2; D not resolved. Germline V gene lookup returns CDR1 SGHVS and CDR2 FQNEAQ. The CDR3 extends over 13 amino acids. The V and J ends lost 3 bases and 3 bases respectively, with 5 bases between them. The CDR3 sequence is CASSLVDTGELFF. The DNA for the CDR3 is TGTGCCAGCAGCTTGGTGGACACCGGGGAGCTGTTTTTT.

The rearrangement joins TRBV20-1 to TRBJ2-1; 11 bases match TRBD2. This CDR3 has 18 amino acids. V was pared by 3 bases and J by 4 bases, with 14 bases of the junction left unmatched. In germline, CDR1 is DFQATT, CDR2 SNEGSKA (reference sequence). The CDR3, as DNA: TGCAGTGCTAGTAACGCCGGGACTAGCGGCTGGGGATACAATGAGCAGTTCTTC. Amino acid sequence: CSASNAGTSGWGYNEQFF.

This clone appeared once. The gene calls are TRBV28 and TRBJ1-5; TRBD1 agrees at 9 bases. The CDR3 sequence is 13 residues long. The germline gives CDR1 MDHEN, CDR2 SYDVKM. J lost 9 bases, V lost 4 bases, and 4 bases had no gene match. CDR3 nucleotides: TGTGCCAGCAGTTCGGGACAGGGCGGGCCCCAGCATTTT. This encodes CASSSGQGGPQHF.

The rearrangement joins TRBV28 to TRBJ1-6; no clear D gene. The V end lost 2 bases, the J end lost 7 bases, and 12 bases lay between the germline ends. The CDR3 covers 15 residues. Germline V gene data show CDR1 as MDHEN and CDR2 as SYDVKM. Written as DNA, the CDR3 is TGTGCCAGCAGTTTACCCCTCGGAGGCAATTCACCCCTCCACTTT. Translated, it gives CASSLPLGGNSPLHF.